The source of this T cell receptor (beta chain) is a study of OX40 agonist ivuxolimab in advanced cancers. At the level of the study: Treatment of patients was with ivuxolimab, an agonistic anti-OX40 (CD134) antibody. Allowance was made for prior anti-PD-1, anti-PD-L1 or anti-CTLA-4 therapy, and 40% to 45% had some. Overall study results and limits: No determination was made of the antigen specificity of the expanded peripheral T cells. There were also nonresponders showing low normalized T-cell clonal expansion.

V was cut by 8 bases and J by 7 bases, with 12 bases left in between. Germline V CDR1 and CDR2: LNHDA, SQIVND (reference sequence). The CDR3 is 12 residues long. Profiling relied on immunoSEQ multiplex PCR, and the TCRdb table lists in-frame clones only, not all of them. The profile shows over 65,000 clones, less than 85% of them singletons. As regards this clone: The antigen is undetermined.

This receptor was identified in an adult with an advanced solid tumor such as melanoma, head and neck, liver or kidney cancer. The source material was CD4+ or CD8+ T cells sorted from blood, sampled in a trial of the OX40 agonist ivuxolimab. The chain is built from TRBV19 and TRBJ1-5; D not resolved. The CDR3 DNA is TGTGCCAGTCCCAAACGCTGGCAGCCCCAGCATTTT. This encodes CASPKRWQPQHF.